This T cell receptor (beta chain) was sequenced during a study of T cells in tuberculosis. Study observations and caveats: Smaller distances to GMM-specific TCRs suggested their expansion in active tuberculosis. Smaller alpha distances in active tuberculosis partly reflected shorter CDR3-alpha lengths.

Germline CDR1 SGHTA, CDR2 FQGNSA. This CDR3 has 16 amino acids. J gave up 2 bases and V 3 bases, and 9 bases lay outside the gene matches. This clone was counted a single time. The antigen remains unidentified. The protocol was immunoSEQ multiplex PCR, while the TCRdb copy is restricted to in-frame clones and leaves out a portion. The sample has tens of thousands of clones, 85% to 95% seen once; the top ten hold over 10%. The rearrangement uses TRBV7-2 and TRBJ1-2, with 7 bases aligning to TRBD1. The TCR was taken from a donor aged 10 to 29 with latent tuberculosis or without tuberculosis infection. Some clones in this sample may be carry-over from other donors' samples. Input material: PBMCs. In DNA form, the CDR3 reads TGTGCCAGCAGCTTCGAGACAGGGAACGAAAACTATGGCTACACCTTC. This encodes CASSFETGNENYGYTF. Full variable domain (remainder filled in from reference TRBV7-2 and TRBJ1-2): GAGVSQSPSNKVTEKGKDVELRCDPISGHTALYWYRQSLGQGLEFLIYFQGNSAPDKSGLPSDRFSAERTGGSVSTLTIQRTQQEDSAVYLCASSFETGNENYGYTFGSGTRLTVV.